Listed here is a single T cell receptor (beta chain). Profiling relied on immunoSEQ multiplex PCR, and the TCRdb table lists in-frame clones only, not all of them. The sample records under 300,000 clones, roughly 80% being singletons. These data originate in a study of control samples from healthy donors and cancer patients. Sequencing input: PBMCs. This clonotype originated in a woman aged 60-75 years with lung cancer.

CDR3 coding DNA: TGTGCCAGCAGACTTAACAGGGATACTGAAGCTTTCTTT. This translates into CASRLNRDTEAFF. The J gene is TRBJ1-1, the V gene TRBV12-3 or TRBV12-4, with a possible D match to TRBD1 (6 bases). V lost 6 bases and J lost 5, with 13 bases in between. The CDR3 is 13 residues long.